Detailed here is one T cell receptor beta chain. The data were produced by immunoSEQ multiplex PCR, yet TCRdb's version contains in-frame clones alone and is incomplete. The sample contains roughly 200,000 clones, 70% to 90% of which appear only once. This sample is drawn from a study of blood T cell repertoires in COVID-19. Background on the study: Acute-phase and convalescent COVID-19 samples originated in the United States, Italy and Spain.

Germline V gives CDR1 MGHRA, CDR2 YSYEKL. The trim removed 4 bases at V and 2 bases at J, leaving 5 bases unmatched. There are 14 residues in the CDR3. The chain employs TRBV4-1 and TRBJ2-7; 7 positions match TRBD1. Source material: peripheral blood. The origin of this receptor is a woman in her sixties or seventies with active or convalescent COVID-19. This chain's CDR3 is CASSPGQWAYEQYF. In nucleotides, the CDR3 is TGCGCCAGCAGCCCGGGACAGTGGGCCTACGAGCAGTACTTC.